This T cell receptor beta chain is drawn from a study of blood T cell repertoires in COVID-19. At the level of the study: Sources were T cells, B-cell-depleted T cells, or PBMCs; the material itself was cDNA or gDNA.

Profiled with immunoSEQ multiplex PCR; TCRdb holds only in-frame clones, not every one. The sample shows approximately 210,000 clones, roughly nine tenths of them seen only once. The J segment lost 7 bases and the V segment lost 2 bases, leaving 4 bases of the junction unmatched. Per germline, CDR1 KGHSH and CDR2 LQKENI. This CDR3 comprises 15 residues. To note about this clone: Other nucleotide sequences from this sample produce the same CDR3.

The rearrangement joins TRBV18 to TRBJ1-5, with 11 bases lining up with TRBD1. The TCR sequence derives from a man between 65 and 79 years old with acute or convalescent COVID-19. The sample taken for sequencing was peripheral blood. Here the CDR3 DNA reads TGTGCCAGCTCACCAGGACAGGGGGCAGGGCAGCCCCAGCATTTT. This gives the protein CASSPGQGAGQPQHF.